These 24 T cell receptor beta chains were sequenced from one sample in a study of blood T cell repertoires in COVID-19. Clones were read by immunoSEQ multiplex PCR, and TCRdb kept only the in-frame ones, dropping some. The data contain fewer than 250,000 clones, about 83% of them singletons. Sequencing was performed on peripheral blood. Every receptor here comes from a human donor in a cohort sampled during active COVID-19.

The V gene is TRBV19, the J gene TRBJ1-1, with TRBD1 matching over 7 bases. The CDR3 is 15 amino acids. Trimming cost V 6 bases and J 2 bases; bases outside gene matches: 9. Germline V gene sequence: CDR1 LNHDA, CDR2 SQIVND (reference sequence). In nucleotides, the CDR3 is TGTGCCAGTAGGGAGGGGGGACAGATAAACACTGAAGCTTTCTTT. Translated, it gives CASREGGQINTEAFF.

The CDR3 spells CASSPGAEAFF. In nucleotides, the CDR3 is TGTGCCAGCTCACCGGGGGCAGAAGCTTTCTTT. V and J are TRBV18 and TRBJ1-1, with D maybe TRBD1 (6 bases). The CDR3 sequence is 11 residues long. Trimming took 3 bases from V and 8 from J, leaving 7 bases between them. CDR1 is KGHSH and CDR2 is LQKENI in the germline V gene.

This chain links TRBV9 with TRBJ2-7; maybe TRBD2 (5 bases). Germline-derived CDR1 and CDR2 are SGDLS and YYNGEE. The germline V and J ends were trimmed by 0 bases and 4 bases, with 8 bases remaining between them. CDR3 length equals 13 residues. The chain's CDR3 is CASSVVSGYEQYF. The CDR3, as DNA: TGTGCCAGCAGCGTAGTTTCGGGGTACGAGCAGTACTTC.

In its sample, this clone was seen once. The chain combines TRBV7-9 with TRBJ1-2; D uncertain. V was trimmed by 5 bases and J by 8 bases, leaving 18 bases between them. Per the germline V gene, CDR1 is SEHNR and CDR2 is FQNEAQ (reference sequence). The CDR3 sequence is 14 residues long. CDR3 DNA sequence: TGTGCCAGCAGCCGGACTCCGGGCCCACAAGGCTACACCTTC. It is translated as CASSRTPGPQGYTF.

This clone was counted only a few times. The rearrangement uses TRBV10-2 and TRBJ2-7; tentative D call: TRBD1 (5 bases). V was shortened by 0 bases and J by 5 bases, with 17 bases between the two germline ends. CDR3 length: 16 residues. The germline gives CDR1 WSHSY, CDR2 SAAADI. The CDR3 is CASSESRVRAPDEQYF. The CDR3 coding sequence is TGCGCCAGCAGTGAGTCAAGGGTCAGGGCCCCGGACGAGCAGTACTTC.

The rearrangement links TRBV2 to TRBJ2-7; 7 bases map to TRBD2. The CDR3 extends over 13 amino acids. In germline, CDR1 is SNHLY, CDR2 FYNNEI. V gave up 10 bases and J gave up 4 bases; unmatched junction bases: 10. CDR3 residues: CATLAEGGYEQYF. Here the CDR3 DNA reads TGTGCCACTCTAGCGGAAGGCGGATACGAGCAGTACTTC. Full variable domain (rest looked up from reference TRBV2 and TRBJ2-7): EPEVTQTPSHQVTQMGQEVILRCVPISNHLYFYWYRQILGQKVEFLVSFYNNEISEKSEIFDDQFSVERPDGSNFTLKIRSTKLEDSAMYFCATLAEGGYEQYFGPGTRLTVT.

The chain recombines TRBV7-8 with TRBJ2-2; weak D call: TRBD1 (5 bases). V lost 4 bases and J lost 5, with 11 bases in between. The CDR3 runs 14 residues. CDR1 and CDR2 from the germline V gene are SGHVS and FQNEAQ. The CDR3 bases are TGTGCCAGCAGCTCGGCAGGGTTAACCGGGGAGCTGTTTTTT. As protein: CASSSAGLTGELFF.

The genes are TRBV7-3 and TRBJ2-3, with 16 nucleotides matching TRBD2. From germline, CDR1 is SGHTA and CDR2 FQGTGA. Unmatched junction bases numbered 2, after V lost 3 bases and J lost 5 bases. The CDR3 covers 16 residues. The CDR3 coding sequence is TGTGCCAGCAGCTTGGGACTAGCGGGGGGGCAAGATACGCAGTATTTT. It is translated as CASSLGLAGGQDTQYF.

The CDR3 region is CASSPGTTGPDTQYF. The CDR3 DNA reads TGCGCCAGCAGCCCCGGGACTACCGGGCCAGATACGCAGTATTTT. The rearrangement joins TRBV10-2 to TRBJ2-3; the match to TRBD2 covers 7 bases. The germline V gene encodes CDR1 WSHSY and CDR2 SAAADI. Germline trimming cut 6 bases from V and 4 bases from J; bases unmatched to any gene: 10. The CDR3 covers 15 residues.

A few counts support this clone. In nucleotides, the CDR3 is TGTGCCAGCAGCTTAGTGGTTGGCAGGGCCACTTCGGCTGAGCAGTTCTTC. Its protein is CASSLVVGRATSAEQFF. The rearrangement links TRBV7-9 to TRBJ2-1, with D maybe TRBD1 (5 bases). The CDR3 loop spans 17 amino acids. Germline V CDR1 and CDR2: SEHNR, FQNEAQ (reference sequence). Trimming left V 1 base short and J 9 bases short, with 22 bases between.

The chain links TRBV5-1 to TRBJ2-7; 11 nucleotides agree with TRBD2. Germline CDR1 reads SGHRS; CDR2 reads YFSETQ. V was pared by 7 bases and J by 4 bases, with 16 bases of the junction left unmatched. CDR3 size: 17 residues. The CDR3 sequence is CASRNPRISGRAYEQYF. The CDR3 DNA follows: TGCGCCAGCCGTAATCCTCGGATTAGCGGGAGGGCTTACGAGCAGTACTTC.

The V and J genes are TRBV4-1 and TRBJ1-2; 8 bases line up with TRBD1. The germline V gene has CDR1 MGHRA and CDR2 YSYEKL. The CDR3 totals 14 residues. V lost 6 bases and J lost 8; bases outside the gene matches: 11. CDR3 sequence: CASRPFGQGGGYTF. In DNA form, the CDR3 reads TGCGCCAGCAGACCGTTCGGACAGGGTGGCGGCTACACCTTC.

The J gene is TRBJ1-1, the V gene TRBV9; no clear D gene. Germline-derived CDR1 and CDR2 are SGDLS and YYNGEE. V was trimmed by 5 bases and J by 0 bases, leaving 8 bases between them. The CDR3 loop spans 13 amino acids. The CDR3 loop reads CASSSTMNTEAFF. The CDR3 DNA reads TGTGCCAGCAGTTCGACAATGAACACTGAAGCTTTCTTT.

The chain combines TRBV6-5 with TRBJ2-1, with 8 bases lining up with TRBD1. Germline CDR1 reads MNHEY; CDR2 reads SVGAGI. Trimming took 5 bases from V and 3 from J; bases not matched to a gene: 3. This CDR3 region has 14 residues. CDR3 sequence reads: CASSITGGYNEQFF. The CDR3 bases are TGTGCCAGCAGTATTACAGGGGGCTACAATGAGCAGTTCTTC.

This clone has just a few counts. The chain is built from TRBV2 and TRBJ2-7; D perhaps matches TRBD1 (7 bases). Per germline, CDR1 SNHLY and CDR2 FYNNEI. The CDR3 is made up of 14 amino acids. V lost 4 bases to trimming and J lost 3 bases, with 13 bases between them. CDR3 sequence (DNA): TGTGCCAGCAGTGGGCCAGGGGGGATCTACGAGCAGTACTTC. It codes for CASSGPGGIYEQYF.

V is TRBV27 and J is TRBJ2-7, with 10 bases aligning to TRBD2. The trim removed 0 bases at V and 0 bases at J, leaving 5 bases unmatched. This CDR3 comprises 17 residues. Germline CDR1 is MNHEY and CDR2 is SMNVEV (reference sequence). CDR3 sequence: CASSLSPSGRDSYEQYF. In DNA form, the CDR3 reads TGTGCCAGCAGTTTATCGCCTAGCGGGAGAGACTCCTACGAGCAGTACTTC.

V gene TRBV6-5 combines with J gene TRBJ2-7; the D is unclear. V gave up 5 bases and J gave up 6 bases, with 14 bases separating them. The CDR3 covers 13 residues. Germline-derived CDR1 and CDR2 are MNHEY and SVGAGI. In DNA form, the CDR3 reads TGTGCCAGCAGTACGACTTTCACCGGCGAGCAGTACTTC. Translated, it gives CASSTTFTGEQYF.

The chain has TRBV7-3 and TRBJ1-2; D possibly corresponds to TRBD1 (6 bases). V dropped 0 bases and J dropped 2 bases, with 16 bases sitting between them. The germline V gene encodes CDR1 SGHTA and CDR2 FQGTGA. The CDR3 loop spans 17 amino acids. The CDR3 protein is CASSLTSLEGENYGYTF. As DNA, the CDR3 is TGTGCCAGCAGCTTAACGAGTTTAGAGGGGGAAAACTATGGCTACACCTTC.

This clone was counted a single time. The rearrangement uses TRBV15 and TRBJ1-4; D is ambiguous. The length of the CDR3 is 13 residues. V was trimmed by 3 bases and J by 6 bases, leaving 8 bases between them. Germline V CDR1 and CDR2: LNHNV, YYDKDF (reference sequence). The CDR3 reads CATSSGVDEKLFF. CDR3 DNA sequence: TGTGCCACCAGCAGTGGAGTTGATGAAAAACTGTTTTTT.

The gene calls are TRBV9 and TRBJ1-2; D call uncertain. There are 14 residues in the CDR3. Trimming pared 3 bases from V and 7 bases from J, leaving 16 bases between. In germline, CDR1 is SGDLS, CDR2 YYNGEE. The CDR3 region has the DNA TGTGCCAGCAGCGGAGATGGAGGGAGGAGTGGCTACACCTTC. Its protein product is CASSGDGGRSGYTF. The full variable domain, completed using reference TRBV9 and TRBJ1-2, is DSGVTQTPKHLITATGQRVTLRCSPRSGDLSVYWYQQSLDQGLQFLIQYYNGEERAKGNILERFSAQQFPDLHSELNLSSLELGDSALYFCASSGDGGRSGYTFGSGTRLTVV.

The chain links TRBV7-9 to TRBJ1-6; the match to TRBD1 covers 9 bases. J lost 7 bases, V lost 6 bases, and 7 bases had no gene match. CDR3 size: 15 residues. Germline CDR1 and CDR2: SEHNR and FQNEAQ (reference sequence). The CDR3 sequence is CASRGNRGPNSPLHF. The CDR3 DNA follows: TGTGCCAGCAGAGGGAACAGGGGGCCCAATTCACCCCTCCACTTT.

CDR3 DNA: TGTGCCAGCTCATCTAGCGGGAGTAAGGCAGATACGCAGTATTTT. This codes for CASSSSGSKADTQYF. The chain recombines TRBV18 with TRBJ2-3, with TRBD2 matching 10 bases. The CDR3 length is 15 residues. Germline V lookup: CDR1 KGHSH, CDR2 LQKENI. The V and J ends lost 5 bases and 4 bases, in that order; junction bases with no gene match: 6.

The CDR3 DNA is TGTGCCAGCAGCTTGTTAGCGGGAGAGCGAGCAGATACGCAGTATTTT. Its protein is CASSLLAGERADTQYF. The chain recombines TRBV7-2 with TRBJ2-3, with 9 bases identical to TRBD2. The CDR3 is 16 residues long. Germline lookup yields CDR1 SGHTA and CDR2 FQGNSA. Trimming took 3 bases from V and 4 from J; bases not matched to a gene: 8.

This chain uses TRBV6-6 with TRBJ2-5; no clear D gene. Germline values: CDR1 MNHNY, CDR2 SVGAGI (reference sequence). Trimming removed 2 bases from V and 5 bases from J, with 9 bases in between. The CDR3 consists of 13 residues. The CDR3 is CASSYHPRETQYF. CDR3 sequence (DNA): TGTGCCAGCAGTTACCACCCGCGTGAGACCCAGTACTTC.